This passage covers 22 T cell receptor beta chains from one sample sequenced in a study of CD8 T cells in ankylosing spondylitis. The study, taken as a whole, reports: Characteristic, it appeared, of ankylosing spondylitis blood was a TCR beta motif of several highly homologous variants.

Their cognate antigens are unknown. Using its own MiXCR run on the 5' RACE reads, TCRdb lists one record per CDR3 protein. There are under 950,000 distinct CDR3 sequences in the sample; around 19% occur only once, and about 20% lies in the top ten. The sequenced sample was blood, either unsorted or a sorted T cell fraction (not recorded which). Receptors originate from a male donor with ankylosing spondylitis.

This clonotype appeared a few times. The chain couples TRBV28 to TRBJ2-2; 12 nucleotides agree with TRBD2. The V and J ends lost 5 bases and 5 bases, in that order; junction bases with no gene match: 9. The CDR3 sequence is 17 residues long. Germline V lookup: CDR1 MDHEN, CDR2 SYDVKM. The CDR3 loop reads CASSPRRLAGATGELFF. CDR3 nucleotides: TGTGCCAGCAGTCCCCGCCGACTAGCGGGAGCTACCGGGGAGCTGTTTTTT.

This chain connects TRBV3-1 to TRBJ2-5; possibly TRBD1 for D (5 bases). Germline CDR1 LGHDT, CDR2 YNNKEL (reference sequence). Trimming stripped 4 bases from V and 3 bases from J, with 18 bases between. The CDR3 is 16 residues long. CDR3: CASSLRQSRLKETQYF. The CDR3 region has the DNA TGTGCCAGCAGCCTCAGACAGTCCCGCCTAAAAGAGACCCAGTACTTC.

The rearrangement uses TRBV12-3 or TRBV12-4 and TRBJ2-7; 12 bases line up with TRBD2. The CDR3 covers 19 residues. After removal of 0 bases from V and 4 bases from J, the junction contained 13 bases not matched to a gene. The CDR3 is CASSLALQTSGSQGYEQYF. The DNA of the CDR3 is TGTGCCAGCAGTTTAGCGCTGCAGACTAGCGGGAGCCAAGGGTACGAGCAGTACTTC.

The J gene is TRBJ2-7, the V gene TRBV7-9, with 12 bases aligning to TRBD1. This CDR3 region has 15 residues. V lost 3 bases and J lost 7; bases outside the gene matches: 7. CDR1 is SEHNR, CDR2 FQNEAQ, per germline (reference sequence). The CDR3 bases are TGTGCCAGCAGCTTTGGGACAGGGGGCTTGTTAGAGCAGTACTTC. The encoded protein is CASSFGTGGLLEQYF.

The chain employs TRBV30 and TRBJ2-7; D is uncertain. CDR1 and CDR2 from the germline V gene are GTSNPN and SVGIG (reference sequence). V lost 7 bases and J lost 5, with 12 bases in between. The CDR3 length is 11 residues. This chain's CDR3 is CAFTGLHEQYF. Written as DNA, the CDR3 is TGTGCCTTCACGGGCCTCCACGAGCAGTACTTC.

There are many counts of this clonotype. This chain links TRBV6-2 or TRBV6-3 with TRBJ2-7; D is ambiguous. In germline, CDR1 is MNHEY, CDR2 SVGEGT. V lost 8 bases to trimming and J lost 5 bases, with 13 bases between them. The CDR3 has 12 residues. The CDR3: CASPLRRDEQYF. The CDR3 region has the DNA TGTGCCAGCCCCTTAAGACGGGACGAGCAGTACTTC.

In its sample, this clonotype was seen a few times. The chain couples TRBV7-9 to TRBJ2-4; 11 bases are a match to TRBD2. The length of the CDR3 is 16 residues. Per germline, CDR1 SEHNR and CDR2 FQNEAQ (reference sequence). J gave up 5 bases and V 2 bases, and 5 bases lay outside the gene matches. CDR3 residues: CASSLQPGLAENIQYF. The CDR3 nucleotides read TGTGCCAGCAGCTTACAACCGGGACTAGCGGAAAACATTCAGTACTTC.

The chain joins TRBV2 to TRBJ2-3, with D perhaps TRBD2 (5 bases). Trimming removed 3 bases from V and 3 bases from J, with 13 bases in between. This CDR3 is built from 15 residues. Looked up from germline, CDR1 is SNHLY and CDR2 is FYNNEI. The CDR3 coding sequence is TGTGCCAGCAGTGATATGGGAGTAGGGACAGATACGCAGTATTTT. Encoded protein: CASSDMGVGTDTQYF.

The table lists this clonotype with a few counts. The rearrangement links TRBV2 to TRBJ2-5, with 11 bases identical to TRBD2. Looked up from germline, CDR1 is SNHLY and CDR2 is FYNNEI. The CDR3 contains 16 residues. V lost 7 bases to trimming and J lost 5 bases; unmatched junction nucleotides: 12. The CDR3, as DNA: TGTGCCAGCAAAGGTTCACTAGCGGGAGATGGGGAGACCCAGTACTTC. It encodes CASKGSLAGDGETQYF.

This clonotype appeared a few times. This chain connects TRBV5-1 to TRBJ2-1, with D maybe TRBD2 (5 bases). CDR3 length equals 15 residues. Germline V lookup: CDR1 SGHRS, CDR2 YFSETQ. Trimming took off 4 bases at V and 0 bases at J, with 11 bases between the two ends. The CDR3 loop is CASSGLLSSYNEQFF. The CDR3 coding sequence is TGCGCCAGCAGCGGACTCCTGAGCTCCTACAATGAGCAGTTCTTC.

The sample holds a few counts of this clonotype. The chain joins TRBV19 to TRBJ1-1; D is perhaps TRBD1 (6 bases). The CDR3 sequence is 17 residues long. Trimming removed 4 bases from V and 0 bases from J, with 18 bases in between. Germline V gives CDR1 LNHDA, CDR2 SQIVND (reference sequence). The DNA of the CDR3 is TGTGCCAGTAGTACCCTCGCCTTTACAGGGCTGAACACTGAAGCTTTCTTT. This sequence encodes CASSTLAFTGLNTEAFF.

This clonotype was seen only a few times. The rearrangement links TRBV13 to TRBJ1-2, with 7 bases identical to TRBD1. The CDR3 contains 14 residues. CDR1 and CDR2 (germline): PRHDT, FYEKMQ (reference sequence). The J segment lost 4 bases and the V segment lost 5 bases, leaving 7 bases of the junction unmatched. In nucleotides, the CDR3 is TGTGCCAGCAGCGACAGGGAGGAGCCCTATGGCTACACCTTC. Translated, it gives CASSDREEPYGYTF.

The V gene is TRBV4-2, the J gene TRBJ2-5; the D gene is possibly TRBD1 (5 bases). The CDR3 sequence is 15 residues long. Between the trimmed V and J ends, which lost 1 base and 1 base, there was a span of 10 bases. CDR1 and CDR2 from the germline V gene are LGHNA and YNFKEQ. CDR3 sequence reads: CASSQATGFQETQYF. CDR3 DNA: TGTGCCAGCAGCCAAGCAACAGGTTTCCAAGAGACCCAGTACTTC.

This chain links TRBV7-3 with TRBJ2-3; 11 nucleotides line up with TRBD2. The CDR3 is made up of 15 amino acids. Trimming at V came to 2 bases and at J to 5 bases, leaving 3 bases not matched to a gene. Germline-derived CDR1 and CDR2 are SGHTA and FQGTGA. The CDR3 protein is CASSLLAGGQDTQYF. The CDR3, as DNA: TGTGCCAGCAGCTTATTAGCGGGGGGGCAAGATACGCAGTATTTT.

The CDR3 DNA reads as TGTGCCAGCAGCGCCCTTCGCCGGGACAGGGGCTCCTACGAGCAGTACTTC. This translates into CASSALRRDRGSYEQYF. V gene TRBV11-2 combines with J gene TRBJ2-7; 10 bases fit TRBD1. The V and J ends lost 5 bases and 0 bases, in that order; junction bases with no gene match: 10. The CDR3 runs 17 residues. CDR1 is SGHAT, CDR2 FQNNGV, per germline.

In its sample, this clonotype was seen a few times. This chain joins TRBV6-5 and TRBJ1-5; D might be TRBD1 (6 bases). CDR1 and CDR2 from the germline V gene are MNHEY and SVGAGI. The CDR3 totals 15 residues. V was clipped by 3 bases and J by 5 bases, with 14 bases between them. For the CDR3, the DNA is TGTGCCAGCAGTTATTTTCCGGGGGCCGATCAGCCCCAGCATTTT. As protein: CASSYFPGADQPQHF.

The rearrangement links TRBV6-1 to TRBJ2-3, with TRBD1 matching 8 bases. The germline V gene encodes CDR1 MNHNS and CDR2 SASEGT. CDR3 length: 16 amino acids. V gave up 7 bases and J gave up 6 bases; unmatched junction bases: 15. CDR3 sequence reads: CASILQSGTGADTQYF. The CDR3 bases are TGTGCCAGCATCCTGCAATCCGGGACAGGCGCCGATACGCAGTATTTT.

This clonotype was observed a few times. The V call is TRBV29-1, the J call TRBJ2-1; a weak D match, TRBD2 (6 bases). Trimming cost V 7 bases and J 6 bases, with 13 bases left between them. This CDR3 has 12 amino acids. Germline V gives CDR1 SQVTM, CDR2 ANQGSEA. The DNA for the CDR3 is TGCAGCGCGGGAGTCGGGGGCAATGAGCAGTTCTTC. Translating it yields CSAGVGGNEQFF.

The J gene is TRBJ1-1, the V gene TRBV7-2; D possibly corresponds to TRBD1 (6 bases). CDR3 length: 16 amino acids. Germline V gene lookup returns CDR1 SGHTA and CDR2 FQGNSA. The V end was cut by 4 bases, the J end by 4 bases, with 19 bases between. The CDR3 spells CASSSRTEGWSTEAFF. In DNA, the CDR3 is TGTGCCAGCAGCTCGAGGACAGAGGGGTGGAGCACTGAAGCTTTCTTT.

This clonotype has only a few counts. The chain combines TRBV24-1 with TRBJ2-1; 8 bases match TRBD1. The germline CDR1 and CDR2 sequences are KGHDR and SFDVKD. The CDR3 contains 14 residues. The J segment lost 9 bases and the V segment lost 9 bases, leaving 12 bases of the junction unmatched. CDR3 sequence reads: CATRGQGSRAEQFF. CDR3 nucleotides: TGTGCCACCCGCGGACAGGGAAGTAGGGCTGAGCAGTTCTTC.

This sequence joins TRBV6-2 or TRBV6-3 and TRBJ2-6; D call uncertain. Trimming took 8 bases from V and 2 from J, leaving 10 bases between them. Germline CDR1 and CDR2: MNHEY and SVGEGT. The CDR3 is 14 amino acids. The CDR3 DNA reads TGTGCCAGCGTGGAACCCGCTGGGGCCAACGTCCTGACTTTC. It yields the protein CASVEPAGANVLTF.

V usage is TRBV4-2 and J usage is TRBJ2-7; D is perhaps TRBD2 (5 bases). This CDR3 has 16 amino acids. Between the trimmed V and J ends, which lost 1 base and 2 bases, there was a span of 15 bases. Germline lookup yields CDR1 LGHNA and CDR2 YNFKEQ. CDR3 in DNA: TGTGCCAGCAGCCAAGCGTGGGGAGTAGTTCCCTACGAGCAGTACTTC. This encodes CASSQAWGVVPYEQYF.